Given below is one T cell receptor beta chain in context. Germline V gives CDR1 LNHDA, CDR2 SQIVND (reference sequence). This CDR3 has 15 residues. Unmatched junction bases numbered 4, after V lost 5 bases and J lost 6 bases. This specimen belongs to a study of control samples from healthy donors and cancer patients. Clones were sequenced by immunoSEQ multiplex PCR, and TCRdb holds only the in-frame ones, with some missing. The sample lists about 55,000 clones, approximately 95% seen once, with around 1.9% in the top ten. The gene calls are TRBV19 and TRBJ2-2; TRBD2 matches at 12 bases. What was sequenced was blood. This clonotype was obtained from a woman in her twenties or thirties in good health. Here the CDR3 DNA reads TGTGCCAGTAGTCCTAGCGGGAGGGTGGCCGGGGAGCTGTTTTTT. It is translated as CASSPSGRVAGELFF.